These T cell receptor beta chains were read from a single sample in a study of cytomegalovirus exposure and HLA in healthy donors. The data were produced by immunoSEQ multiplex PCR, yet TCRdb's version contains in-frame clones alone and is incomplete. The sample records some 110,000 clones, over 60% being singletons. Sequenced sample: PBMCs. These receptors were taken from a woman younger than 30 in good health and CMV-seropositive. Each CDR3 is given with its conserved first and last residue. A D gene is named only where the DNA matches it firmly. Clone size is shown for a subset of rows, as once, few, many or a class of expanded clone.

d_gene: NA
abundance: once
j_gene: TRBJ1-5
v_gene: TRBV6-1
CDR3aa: CASRVGHSNQPQHF
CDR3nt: TGTGCCAGCAGAGTGGGACATTCCAATCAGCCCCAGCATTTT

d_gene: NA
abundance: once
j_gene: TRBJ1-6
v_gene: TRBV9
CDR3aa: CASSVVEQGNSPLHF
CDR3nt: TGTGCCAGCAGCGTAGTTGAACAGGGTAATTCACCCCTCCACTTT

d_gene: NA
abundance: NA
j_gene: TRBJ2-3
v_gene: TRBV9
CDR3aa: CASSVGGQSAERERDTQYF
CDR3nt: TGTGCCAGCAGCGTAGGGGGACAGTCGGCCGAGCGGGAGAGAGATACGCAGTATTTT

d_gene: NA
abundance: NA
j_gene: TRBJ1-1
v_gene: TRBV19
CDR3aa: CASIRNTEAFF
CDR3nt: TGTGCCAGTATCAGAAACACTGAAGCTTTCTTT

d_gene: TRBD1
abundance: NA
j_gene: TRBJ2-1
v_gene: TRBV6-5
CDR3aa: CASSPDRLNYNEQFF
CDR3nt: TGTGCCAGCAGTCCGGACAGGCTAAACTACAATGAGCAGTTCTTC

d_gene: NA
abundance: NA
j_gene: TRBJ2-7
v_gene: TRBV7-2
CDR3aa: CASSLGAYEQYF
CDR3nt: TGTGCCAGCAGCTTAGGAGCCTACGAGCAGTACTTC

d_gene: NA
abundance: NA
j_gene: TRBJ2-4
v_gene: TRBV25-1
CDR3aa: CASSEVVLAKNIQYF
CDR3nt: TGTGCCAGCAGTGAAGTCGTTTTAGCCAAAAACATTCAGTACTTC

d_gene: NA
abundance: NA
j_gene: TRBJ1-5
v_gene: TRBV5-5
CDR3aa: CASSAFPGGRSNQPQHF
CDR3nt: TGTGCCAGCAGCGCCTTTCCGGGAGGGCGAAGCAATCAGCCCCAGCATTTT

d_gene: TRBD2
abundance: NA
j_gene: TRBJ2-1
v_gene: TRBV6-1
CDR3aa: CASRTSGSNEQFF
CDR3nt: TGTGCCAGCAGGACTAGCGGGAGCAATGAGCAGTTCTTC

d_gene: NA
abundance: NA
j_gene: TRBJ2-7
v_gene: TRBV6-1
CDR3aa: CASSPGGHDYEQYF
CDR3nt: TGTGCCAGCAGTCCTGGTGGACACGATTACGAGCAGTACTTC

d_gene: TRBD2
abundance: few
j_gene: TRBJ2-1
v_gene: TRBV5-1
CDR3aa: CASSGGTSGRAFVNEQFF
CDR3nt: TGCGCCAGCAGCGGGGGGACTAGCGGGAGGGCGTTTGTCAATGAGCAGTTCTTC

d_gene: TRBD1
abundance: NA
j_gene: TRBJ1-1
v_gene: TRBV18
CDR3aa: CASSPGQGGNTEAFF
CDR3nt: TGTGCCAGCTCACCTGGACAGGGGGGGAACACTGAAGCTTTCTTT

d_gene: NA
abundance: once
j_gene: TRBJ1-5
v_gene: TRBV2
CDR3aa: CASSESVRTNQPQHF
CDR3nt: TGTGCCAGCAGTGAATCGGTCCGGACTAATCAGCCCCAGCATTTT

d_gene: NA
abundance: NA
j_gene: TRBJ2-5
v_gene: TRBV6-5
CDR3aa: CASSYWGGETQYF
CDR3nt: TGTGCCAGCAGTTATTGGGGAGGAGAGACCCAGTACTTC

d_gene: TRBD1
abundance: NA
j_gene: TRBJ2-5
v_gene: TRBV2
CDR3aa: CARQTGLETQYF
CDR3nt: TGTGCCAGACAGACAGGGTTGGAGACCCAGTACTTC

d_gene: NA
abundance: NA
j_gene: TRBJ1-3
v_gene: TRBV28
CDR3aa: CASRLTGPGNTIYF
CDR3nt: TGTGCCAGCAGGCTCACAGGGCCTGGAAACACCATATATTTT

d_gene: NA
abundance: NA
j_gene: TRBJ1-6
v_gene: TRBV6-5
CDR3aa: CASSYSRQKNSPLHF
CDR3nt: TGTGCCAGCAGTTACTCTAGACAGAAGAATTCACCCCTCCACTTT

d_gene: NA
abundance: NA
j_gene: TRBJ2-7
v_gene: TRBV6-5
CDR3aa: CASSYSQSPLYEQYF
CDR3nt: TGTGCCAGCAGTTACTCACAGTCCCCCCTTTACGAGCAGTACTTC

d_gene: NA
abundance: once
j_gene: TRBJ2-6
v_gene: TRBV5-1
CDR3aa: CASSTKTTPYSGANVLTF
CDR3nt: TGCGCCAGCAGCACTAAGACTACGCCCTACTCTGGGGCCAACGTCCTGACTTTC

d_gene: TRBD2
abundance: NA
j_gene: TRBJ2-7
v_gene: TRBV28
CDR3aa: CASSLLGLAGVPSYEQYF
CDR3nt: TGTGCCAGCAGTTTATTAGGACTAGCGGGAGTCCCTTCCTACGAGCAGTACTTC

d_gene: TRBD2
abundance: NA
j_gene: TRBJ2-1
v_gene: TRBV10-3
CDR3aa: CAISSGTNYNEQFF
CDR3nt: TGTGCCATCAGTTCCGGGACTAACTACAATGAGCAGTTCTTC

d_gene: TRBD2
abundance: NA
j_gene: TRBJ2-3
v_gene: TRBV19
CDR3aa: CASSRGLADTDTQYF
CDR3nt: TGTGCCAGTAGTCGGGGACTAGCGGATACAGATACGCAGTATTTT

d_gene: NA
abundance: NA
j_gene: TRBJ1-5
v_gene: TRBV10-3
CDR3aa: CAISEGQTIQPQHF
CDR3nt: TGTGCCATCAGTGAGGGACAGACGATTCAGCCCCAGCATTTT

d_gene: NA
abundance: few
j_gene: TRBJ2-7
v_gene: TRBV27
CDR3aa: CASSRTASYEQYF
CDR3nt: TGTGCCAGCAGTCGGACAGCCTCCTACGAGCAGTACTTC

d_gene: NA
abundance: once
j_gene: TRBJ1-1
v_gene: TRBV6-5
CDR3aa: CASSYGWGGTEAFF
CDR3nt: TGTGCCAGCAGTTACGGGTGGGGGGGGACTGAAGCTTTCTTT

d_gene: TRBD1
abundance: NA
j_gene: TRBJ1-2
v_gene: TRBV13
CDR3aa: CASSQRQGSGYTF
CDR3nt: TGTGCCAGCAGCCAACGACAGGGATCGGGCTACACCTTC

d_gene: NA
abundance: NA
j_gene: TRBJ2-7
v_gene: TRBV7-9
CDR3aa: CASTTDGGRNSYEQYF
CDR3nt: TGTGCCAGCACCACGGACGGGGGGCGAAACTCCTACGAGCAGTACTTC

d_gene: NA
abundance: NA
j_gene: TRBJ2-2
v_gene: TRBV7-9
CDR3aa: CASSLRGLNTGELFF
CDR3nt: TGTGCCAGCAGCTTAAGAGGTTTGAACACCGGGGAGCTGTTTTTT

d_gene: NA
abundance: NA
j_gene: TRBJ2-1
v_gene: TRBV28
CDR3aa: CASSFLTERNEQFF
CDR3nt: TGTGCCAGCAGTTTCTTGACCGAGAGGAATGAGCAGTTCTTC

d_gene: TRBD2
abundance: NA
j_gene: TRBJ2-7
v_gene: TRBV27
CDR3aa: CASSGTSGSWEQYF
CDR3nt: TGTGCCAGCAGCGGGACTAGCGGGAGTTGGGAGCAGTACTTC

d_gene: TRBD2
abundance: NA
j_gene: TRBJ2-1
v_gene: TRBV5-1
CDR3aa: CASSLGTGGPPYNEQFF
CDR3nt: TGCGCCAGCAGCTTGGGTACGGGAGGGCCCCCTTACAATGAGCAGTTCTTC

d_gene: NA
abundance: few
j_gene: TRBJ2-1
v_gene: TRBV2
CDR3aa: CASIGGYRVSYNEQFF
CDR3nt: TGTGCCAGCATTGGAGGGTACCGGGTCTCCTACAATGAGCAGTTCTTC

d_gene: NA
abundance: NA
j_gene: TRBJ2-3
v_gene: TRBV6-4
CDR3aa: CASSAGPSTDTQYF
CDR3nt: TGTGCCAGCAGTGCAGGCCCGAGCACAGATACGCAGTATTTT

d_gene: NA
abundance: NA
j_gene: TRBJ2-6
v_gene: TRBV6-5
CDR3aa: CASSQYVGANVLTF
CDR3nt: TGTGCCAGCTCTCAGTATGTTGGGGCCAACGTCCTGACTTTC

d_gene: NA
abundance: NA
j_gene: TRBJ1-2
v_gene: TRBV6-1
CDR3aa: CASSEGGHLGYTF
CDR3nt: TGTGCCAGCAGTGAAGGGGGGCACTTGGGCTACACCTTC

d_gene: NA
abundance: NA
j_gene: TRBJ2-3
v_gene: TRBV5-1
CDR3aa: CASSFRTNTDTQYF
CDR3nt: TGCGCCAGCAGCTTCCGGACTAACACAGATACGCAGTATTTT

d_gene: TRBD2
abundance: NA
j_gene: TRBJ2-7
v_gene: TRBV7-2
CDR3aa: CASSFQTSGDYEQYF
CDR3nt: TGTGCCAGCAGCTTCCAGACTAGCGGGGACTACGAGCAGTACTTC

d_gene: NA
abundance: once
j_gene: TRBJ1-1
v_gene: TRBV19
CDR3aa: CASSIERGLNTEAFF
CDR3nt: TGTGCCAGTAGTATAGAGAGGGGGTTGAACACTGAAGCTTTCTTT

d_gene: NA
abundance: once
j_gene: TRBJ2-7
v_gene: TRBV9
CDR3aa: CASSVGGDSSYEQYF
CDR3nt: TGTGCCAGCAGCGTAGGGGGGGACAGTTCCTACGAGCAGTACTTC

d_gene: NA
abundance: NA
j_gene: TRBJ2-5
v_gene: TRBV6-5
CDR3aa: CASSYRGRGETQYF
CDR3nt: TGTGCCAGCAGTTACAGAGGGCGCGGGGAGACCCAGTACTTC

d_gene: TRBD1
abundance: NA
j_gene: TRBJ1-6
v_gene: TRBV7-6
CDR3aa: CASSSGTGGNSPLHF
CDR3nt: TGTGCCAGCAGCTCAGGCACAGGGGGCAATTCACCCCTCCACTTT

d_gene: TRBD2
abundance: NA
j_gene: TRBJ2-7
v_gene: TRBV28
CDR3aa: CASSFGLAGGLEYF
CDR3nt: TGTGCCAGCAGTTTTGGACTAGCGGGAGGTCTTGAGTACTTC

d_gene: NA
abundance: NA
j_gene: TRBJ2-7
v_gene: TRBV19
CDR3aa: CASSPGESYEQYF
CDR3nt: TGTGCCAGTAGTCCCGGGGAGTCCTACGAGCAGTACTTC

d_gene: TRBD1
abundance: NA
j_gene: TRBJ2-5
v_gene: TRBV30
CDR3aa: CAWDRGPETQYF
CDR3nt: TGTGCCTGGGACAGGGGGCCGGAGACCCAGTACTTC

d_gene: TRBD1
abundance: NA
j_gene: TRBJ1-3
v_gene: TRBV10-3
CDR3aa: CAISAVTGTPGYKAGNTIYF
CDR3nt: TGTGCCATCAGTGCAGTGACAGGGACACCCGGGTACAAGGCTGGAAACACCATATATTTT

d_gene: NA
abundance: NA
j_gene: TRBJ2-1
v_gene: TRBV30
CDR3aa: CAWDTLGQEQFF
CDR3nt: TGTGCCTGGGACACGTTGGGGCAGGAGCAGTTCTTC

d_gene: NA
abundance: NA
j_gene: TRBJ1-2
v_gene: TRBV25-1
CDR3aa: CASSEDSFRNYGYTF
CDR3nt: TGTGCCAGCAGTGAAGACAGCTTCAGGAATTATGGCTACACCTTC

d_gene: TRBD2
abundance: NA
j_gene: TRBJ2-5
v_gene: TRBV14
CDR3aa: CASSQGTSGRSTQETQYF
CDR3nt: TGTGCCAGCAGCCAAGGGACTAGCGGGAGATCTACTCAAGAGACCCAGTACTTC

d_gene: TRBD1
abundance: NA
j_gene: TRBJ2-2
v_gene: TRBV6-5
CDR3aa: CASSYLVGQGGEELFF
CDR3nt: TGTGCCAGCAGTTACCTGGTGGGACAGGGAGGCGAGGAGCTGTTTTTT

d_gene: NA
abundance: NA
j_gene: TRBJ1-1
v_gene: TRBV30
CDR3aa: CAWIKGPGGTEAFF
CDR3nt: TGTGCCTGGATAAAAGGACCCGGAGGTACTGAAGCTTTCTTT